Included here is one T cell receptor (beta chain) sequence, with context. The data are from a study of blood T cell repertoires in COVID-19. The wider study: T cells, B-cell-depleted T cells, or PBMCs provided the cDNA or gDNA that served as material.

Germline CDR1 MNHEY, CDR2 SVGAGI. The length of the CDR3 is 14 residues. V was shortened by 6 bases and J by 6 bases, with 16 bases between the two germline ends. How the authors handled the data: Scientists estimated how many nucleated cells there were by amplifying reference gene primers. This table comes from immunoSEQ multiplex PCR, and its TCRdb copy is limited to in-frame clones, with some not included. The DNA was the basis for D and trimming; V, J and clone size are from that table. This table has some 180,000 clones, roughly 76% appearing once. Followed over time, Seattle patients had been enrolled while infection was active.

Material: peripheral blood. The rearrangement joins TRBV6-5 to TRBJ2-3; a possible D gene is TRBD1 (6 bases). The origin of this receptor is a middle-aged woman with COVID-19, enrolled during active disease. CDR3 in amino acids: CASSKLSGADTQYF. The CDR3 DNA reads TGTGCCAGCAGCAAACTGTCAGGGGCCGATACGCAGTATTTT.